These 8 T cell receptor beta chains originate from one sample sequenced in a study of cytomegalovirus exposure and HLA in healthy donors. The PCR contained 60 Vbeta and 13 Jbeta primers. Method: immunoSEQ multiplex PCR; TCRdb's copy keeps in-frame clones and lacks some. The sample lists approximately 110,000 clones, roughly 71% occurring once. Sequenced input: PBMCs. These TCRs come from a man aged 40-50 years in good health and CMV-seropositive.

The rearrangement links TRBV9 to TRBJ2-2, with D possibly matching TRBD1 (6 bases). V was pared by 3 bases and J by 5 bases, with 11 bases between. The CDR3 runs to 14 residues. CDR1 and CDR2 (germline): SGDLS, YYNGEE. CDR3 in amino acids: CASSAEDRTGELFF. CDR3 DNA: TGTGCCAGCAGCGCTGAGGACAGAACCGGGGAGCTGTTTTTT.

The chain employs TRBV6-6 and TRBJ1-5; D remains unclear. Between the trimmed V and J ends, which lost 7 bases and 1 base, there was a span of 8 bases. Germline CDR1 MNHNY, CDR2 SVGAGI (reference sequence). The CDR3 has 13 residues. The CDR3 loop reads CASKPGSNQPQHF. The CDR3 DNA sequence: TGTGCCAGCAAGCCGGGGAGCAATCAGCCCCAGCATTTT.

The gene calls are TRBV27 and TRBJ2-7; 7 nucleotides match TRBD1. Germline V CDR1 and CDR2: MNHEY, SMNVEV (reference sequence). The CDR3 extends over 15 amino acids. With V trimmed by 6 bases and J by 2 bases, 10 bases remained unmatched. The CDR3 region has the DNA TGTGCCAGCAGCCTCTCACCCGGGACAGCCTACGAGCAGTACTTC. Translating it yields CASSLSPGTAYEQYF.

The V and J genes are TRBV4-1 and TRBJ2-5, with a weak D call TRBD2 (5 bases). The J call is doubtful: the DNA matches TRBJ2-7 better. The CDR3 length is 13 residues. CDR1 is MGHRA, CDR2 YSYEKL, per germline. Written as DNA, the CDR3 is TGCGCCAGCAGCCAGGAGGCAGTCTACGAGCAGTACTTC. Translating it yields CASSQEAVYEQYF.

The genes are TRBV27 and TRBJ2-3; 7 bases agree with TRBD2. The CDR3 is made up of 16 amino acids. J was trimmed by 4 bases and V by 5 bases; bases with no gene match: 12. Germline values: CDR1 MNHEY, CDR2 SMNVEV (reference sequence). The CDR3 here is CASSPRPSGTADTQYF. CDR3 in DNA: TGTGCCAGCAGTCCCCGTCCGAGCGGGACGGCAGATACGCAGTATTTT.

V is TRBV5-1 and J is TRBJ2-7; TRBD2 matches 7 bases. CDR1 and CDR2 (germline): SGHRS, YFSETQ. V shed 6 bases, J shed 5 bases, and the junction held 14 bases outside the gene matches. This CDR3 is built from 15 residues. CDR3 amino acids: CASTISGGSLNEQYF. In nucleotides, the CDR3 is TGCGCCAGCACTATCTCGGGCGGGAGCTTGAACGAGCAGTACTTC.

The chain links TRBV9 to TRBJ2-2; maybe TRBD1 (6 bases). The CDR3 has 15 residues. Looked up from germline, CDR1 is SGDLS and CDR2 is YYNGEE. With 0 bases removed from V and 5 bases from J, the gap between germline ends came to 11 bases. The CDR3 loop reads CASSVEGQGTGELFF. The CDR3 nucleotides are TGTGCCAGCAGCGTAGAAGGGCAGGGGACCGGGGAGCTGTTTTTT.

This sequence joins TRBV30 and TRBJ2-1; 15 nucleotides align to TRBD2. The germline V gene has CDR1 GTSNPN and CDR2 SVGIG (reference sequence). The CDR3 extends over 15 amino acids. The V gene end was trimmed by 2 bases and the J gene end by 6 bases; junction bases not matched to a gene: 2. The CDR3, as DNA: TGTGCCTGGAGTCCGGGACTAGCGGGAGGCAATGAGCAGTTCTTC. Protein sequence: CAWSPGLAGGNEQFF.